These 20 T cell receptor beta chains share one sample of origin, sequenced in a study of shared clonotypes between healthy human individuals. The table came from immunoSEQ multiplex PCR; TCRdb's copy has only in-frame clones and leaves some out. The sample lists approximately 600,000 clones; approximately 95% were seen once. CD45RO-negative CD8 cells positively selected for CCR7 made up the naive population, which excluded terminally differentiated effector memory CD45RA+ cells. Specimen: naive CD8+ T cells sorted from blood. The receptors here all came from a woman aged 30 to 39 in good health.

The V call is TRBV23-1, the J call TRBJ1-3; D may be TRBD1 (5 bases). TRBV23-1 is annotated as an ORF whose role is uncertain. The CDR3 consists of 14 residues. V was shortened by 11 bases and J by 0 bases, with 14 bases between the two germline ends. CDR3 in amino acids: CAPIRGDSGNTIYF. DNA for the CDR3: TGCGCCCCCATTAGGGGAGACTCTGGAAACACCATATATTTT.

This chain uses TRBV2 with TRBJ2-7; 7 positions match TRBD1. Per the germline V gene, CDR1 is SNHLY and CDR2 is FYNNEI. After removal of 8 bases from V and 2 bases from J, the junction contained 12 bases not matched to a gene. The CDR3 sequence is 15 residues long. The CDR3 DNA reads TGTGCCAGCGCCGTGGGGAGACAGGGTCCCTACGAGCAGTACTTC. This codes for CASAVGRQGPYEQYF. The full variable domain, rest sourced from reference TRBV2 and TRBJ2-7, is EPEVTQTPSHQVTQMGQEVILRCVPISNHLYFYWYRQILGQKVEFLVSFYNNEISEKSEIFDDQFSVERPDGSNFTLKIRSTKLEDSAMYFCASAVGRQGPYEQYFGPGTRLTVT.

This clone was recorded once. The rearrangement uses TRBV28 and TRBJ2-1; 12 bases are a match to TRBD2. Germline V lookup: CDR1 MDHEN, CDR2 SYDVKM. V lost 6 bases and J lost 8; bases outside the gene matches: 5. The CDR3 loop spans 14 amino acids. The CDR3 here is CASRRTSGDHEQFF. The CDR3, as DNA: TGTGCCAGCAGAAGGACTAGCGGGGACCATGAGCAGTTCTTC.

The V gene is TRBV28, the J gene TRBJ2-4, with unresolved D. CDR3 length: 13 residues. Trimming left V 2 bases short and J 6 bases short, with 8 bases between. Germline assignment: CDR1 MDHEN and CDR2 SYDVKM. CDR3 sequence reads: CASSLVDRNIQYF. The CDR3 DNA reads TGTGCCAGCAGTTTAGTTGATCGAAACATTCAGTACTTC.

CDR3 region: CASSLKTGENYNEQFF. For the CDR3, the DNA is TGTGCCAGCAGTTTAAAGACAGGGGAGAATTACAATGAGCAGTTCTTC. This chain joins TRBV28 and TRBJ2-1; TRBD1 matches at 8 bases. Germline V lookup: CDR1 MDHEN, CDR2 SYDVKM. V shed 2 bases, J shed 4 bases, and the junction held 7 bases outside the gene matches. The CDR3 sequence is 16 residues long. Full variable domain (rest looked up from reference TRBV28 and TRBJ2-1): DVKVTQSSRYLVKRTGEKVFLECVQDMDHENMFWYRQDPGLGLRLIYFSYDVKMKEKGDIPEGYSVSREKKERFSLILESASTNQTSMYLCASSLKTGENYNEQFFGPGTRLTVL.

The CDR3 DNA sequence: TGCGCCAGCAGCCAAGAACAGGGGATTAAAAACACCATATATTTT. Translated: CASSQEQGIKNTIYF. The chain couples TRBV4-1 to TRBJ1-3, with 7 positions matching TRBD1. CDR3 size: 15 residues. V lost 0 bases, J lost 6 bases, and 5 bases stayed unmatched. The germline V gene has CDR1 MGHRA and CDR2 YSYEKL.

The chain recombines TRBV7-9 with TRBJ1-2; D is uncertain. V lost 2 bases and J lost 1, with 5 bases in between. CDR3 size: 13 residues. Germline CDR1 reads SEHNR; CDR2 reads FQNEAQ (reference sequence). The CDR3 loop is CASSLPSNYGYTF. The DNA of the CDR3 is TGTGCCAGCAGCTTACCTAGTAACTATGGCTACACCTTC.

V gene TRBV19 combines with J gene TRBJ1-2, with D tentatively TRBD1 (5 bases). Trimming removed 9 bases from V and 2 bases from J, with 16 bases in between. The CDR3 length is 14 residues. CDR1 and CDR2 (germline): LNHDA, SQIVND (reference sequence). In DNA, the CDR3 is TGTGCCAGCCGTTCCGGAAGGGGAAACTATGGCTACACCTTC. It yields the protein CASRSGRGNYGYTF.

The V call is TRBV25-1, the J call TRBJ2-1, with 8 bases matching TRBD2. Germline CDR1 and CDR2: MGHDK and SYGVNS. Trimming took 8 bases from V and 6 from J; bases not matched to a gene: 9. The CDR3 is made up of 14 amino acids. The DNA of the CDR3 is TGTGCCAGCGCAGCCGGAGCGGGAGTCAATGAGCAGTTCTTC. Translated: CASAAGAGVNEQFF.

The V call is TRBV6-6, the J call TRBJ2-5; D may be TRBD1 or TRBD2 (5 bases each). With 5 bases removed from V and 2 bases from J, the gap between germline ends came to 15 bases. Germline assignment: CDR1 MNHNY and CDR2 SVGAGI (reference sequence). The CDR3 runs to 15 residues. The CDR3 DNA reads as TGTGCCAGCAGTCTTGGGGACCCAAGACAAGAGACCCAGTACTTC. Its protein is CASSLGDPRQETQYF.

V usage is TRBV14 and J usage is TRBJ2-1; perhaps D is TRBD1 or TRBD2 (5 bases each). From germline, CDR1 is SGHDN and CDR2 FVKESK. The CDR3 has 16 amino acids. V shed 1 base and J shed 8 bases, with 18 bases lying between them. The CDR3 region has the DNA TGTGCCAGCAGCCAAGCGGGACGCGCGCCGTTCGATGAGCAGTTCTTC. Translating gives CASSQAGRAPFDEQFF.

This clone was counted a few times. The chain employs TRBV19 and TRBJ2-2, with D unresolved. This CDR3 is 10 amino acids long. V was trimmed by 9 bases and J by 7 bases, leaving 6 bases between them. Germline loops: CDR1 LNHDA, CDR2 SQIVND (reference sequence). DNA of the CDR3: TGTGCCAGCAAGAACGGGGAGCTGTTTTTT. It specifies CASKNGELFF.

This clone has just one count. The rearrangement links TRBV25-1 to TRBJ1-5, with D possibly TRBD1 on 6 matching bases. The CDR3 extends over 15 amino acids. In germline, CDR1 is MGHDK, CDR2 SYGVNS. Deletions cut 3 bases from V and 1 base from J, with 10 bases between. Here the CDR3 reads CASSDRGVSNQPQHF. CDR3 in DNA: TGTGCCAGCAGTGACAGGGGAGTCAGCAATCAGCCCCAGCATTTT. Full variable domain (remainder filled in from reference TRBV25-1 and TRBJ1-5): EADIYQTPRYLVIGTGKKITLECSQTMGHDKMYWYQQDPGMELHLIHYSYGVNSTEKGDLSSESTVSRIRTEHFPLTLESARPSHTSQYLCASSDRGVSNQPQHFGDGTRLSIL.

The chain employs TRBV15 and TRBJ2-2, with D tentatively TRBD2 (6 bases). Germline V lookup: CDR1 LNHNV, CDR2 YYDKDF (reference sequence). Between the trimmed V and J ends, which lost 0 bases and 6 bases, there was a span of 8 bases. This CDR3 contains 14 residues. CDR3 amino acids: CATSREEGSGELFF. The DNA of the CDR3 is TGTGCCACCAGCAGAGAGGAGGGATCCGGGGAGCTGTTTTTT.

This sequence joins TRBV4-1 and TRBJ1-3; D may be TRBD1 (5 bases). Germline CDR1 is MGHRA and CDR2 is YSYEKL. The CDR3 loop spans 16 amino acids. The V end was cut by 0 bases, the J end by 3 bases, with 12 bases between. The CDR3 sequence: CASSQDARGGGNTIYF. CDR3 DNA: TGCGCCAGCAGCCAAGATGCCCGGGGGGGTGGAAACACCATATATTTT.

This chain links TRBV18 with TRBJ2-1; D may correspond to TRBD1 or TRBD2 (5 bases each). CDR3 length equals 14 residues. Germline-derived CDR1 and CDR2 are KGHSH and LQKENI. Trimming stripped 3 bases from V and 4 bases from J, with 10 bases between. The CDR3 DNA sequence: TGTGCCAGCTCACCTGGGGACGGATACAATGAGCAGTTCTTC. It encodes CASSPGDGYNEQFF. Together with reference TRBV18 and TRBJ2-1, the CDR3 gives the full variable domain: NAGVMQNPRHLVRRRGQEARLRCSPMKGHSHVYWYRQLPEEGLKFMVYLQKENIIDESGMPKERFSAEFPKEGPSILRIQQVVRGDSAAYFCASSPGDGYNEQFFGPGTRLTVL.

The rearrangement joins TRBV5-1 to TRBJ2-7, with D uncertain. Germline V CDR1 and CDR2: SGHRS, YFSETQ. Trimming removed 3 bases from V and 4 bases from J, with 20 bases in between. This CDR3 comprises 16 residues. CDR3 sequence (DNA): TGCGCCAGCAGCTCCCCCACCCTTGGGGTTTGGTACGAGCAGTACTTC. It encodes CASSSPTLGVWYEQYF.

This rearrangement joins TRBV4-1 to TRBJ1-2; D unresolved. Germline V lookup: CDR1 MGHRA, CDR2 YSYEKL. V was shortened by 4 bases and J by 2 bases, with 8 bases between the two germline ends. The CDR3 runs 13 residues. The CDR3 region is CASSPPDNYGYTF. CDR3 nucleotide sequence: TGCGCCAGCAGCCCACCTGACAACTATGGCTACACCTTC.

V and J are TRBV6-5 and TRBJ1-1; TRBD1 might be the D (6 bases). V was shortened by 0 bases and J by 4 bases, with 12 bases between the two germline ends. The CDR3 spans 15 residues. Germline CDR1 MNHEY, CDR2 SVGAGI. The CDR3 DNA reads TGTGCCAGCAGTTACTCGCAGGGGTCGGCCACTGAAGCTTTCTTT. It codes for CASSYSQGSATEAFF.

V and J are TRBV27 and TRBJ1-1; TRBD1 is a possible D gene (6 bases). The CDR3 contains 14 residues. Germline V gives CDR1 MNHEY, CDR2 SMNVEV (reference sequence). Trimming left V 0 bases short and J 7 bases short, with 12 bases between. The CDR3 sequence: CASSLSARTDEAFF. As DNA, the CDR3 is TGTGCCAGCAGTTTATCCGCCCGGACAGATGAAGCTTTCTTT.